This T cell receptor beta chain appears in the sequencing data of a study of Graves' ophthalmopathy and Graves' hyperthyroidism. Study as a whole: Hyperthyroidism was classified as stable if no ophthalmopathy occurred within 18 months of follow-up.

The CDR3 is made up of 15 amino acids. Deletions cut 3 bases from V and 5 bases from J, with 16 bases between. In germline, CDR1 is SGHDN, CDR2 FVKESK. Study-level results: Ophthalmopathy cases were distinguished from stable hyperthyroidism by a 13-signature model, reaching 85% to 90% sensitivity and approximately 81% specificity.

Hyperthyroidism patients had new diagnoses, durations under 2 months, and ages of 18 to 65. Clinical symptoms, serum thyroxine, TRAb, thyroid ultrasound and orbital computed tomography determined diagnosis. This clonotype occurred a few times. Its antigen is currently unknown. Using RNA transcripts, the TCR beta CDR3 regions were amplified. Second-round multiplex PCR followed a first-round RT-PCR using HTBI primers. TCRdb reprocessed the multiplex PCR reads with MiXCR, giving one entry per CDR3 protein. In the table there are some 1.1 million distinct CDR3 sequences, less than 45% of which are singletons.

The chain recombines TRBV14 with TRBJ2-5; D might be TRBD1 or TRBD2, each matching 5 bases. Sequencing used peripheral blood or thyroid tissue (not recorded which). The TCR was taken from an adult man with Graves' hyperthyroidism. CDR3 residues: CASSHRTLGTETQYF. Written as DNA, the CDR3 is TGTGCCAGCAGCCACCGAACTTTAGGGACGGAGACCCAGTACTTC.